This T cell receptor beta chain was obtained from a study of identical twins. Per the germline V gene, CDR1 is LGHDT and CDR2 is YNNKEL (reference sequence). The CDR3 contains 16 residues. The germline V and J ends were trimmed by 1 base and 2 bases, with 9 bases remaining between them. General observations from the study: Excess low generation probability was seen in twin-shared out-of-frame alpha sequences. The degree of excess twin sharing was weaker in beta out-of-frame sequences.

This clonotype was counted a few times. The antigen is unknown. Using its own MiXCR run on the 5' RACE reads, TCRdb lists one record per CDR3 protein. The sample gives hundreds of thousands of distinct CDR3 sequences, 9% to 15% of which show up once; around 1.6% is in the top ten. The sample was also linked to a second study, of yellow fever vaccine responses in identical twins.

This TCR was recovered from a young woman in good health. The sequencing sample was made of PBMCs. V usage is TRBV3-1 and J usage is TRBJ2-6, with D maybe TRBD1 (5 bases). Written as DNA, the CDR3 is TGTGCCAGCAGCCAAGTGGGCAGGGCTGGGGCCAACGTCCTGACTTTC. Protein: CASSQVGRAGANVLTF.